Below are 25 T cell receptor beta chains sequenced from a single sample in a study of post-analysis software for immune sequencing data. Their antigens are not known. Broader study findings: The five TRBV segments detected at higher frequency in patients than in controls included TRBV5-6, TRBV5-1 and TRBV20-1.

Every TCR beta cDNA library bore unique molecular identifiers. TCRdb ran MiXCR on the PCR reads and lists one entry per CDR3 protein. In the table there are about half a million distinct CDR3 sequences, around 40% of which are singletons. The sequencing input was blood. The receptors shown here come from a girl aged 5 to 17 with multiple sclerosis.

V is TRBV7-2 and J is TRBJ2-1; TRBD2 agrees at 13 bases. Germline CDR1 is SGHTA and CDR2 is FQGNSA. J lost 6 bases, V lost 8 bases, and 13 bases had no gene match. CDR3 length equals 17 residues. CDR3 DNA sequence: TGTGCCAGCCGACGGACTAGCGGGAGTCGGGAGGGCAATGAGCAGTTCTTC. Translated, it gives CASRRTSGSREGNEQFF.

This clonotype has more than one count but fewer than ten. The J gene is TRBJ2-7, the V gene TRBV20-1; 10 nucleotides align to TRBD2. The germline V gene encodes CDR1 DFQATT and CDR2 SNEGSKA (reference sequence). CDR3 size: 16 residues. V lost 0 bases, J lost 2 bases, and 7 bases stayed unmatched. The CDR3 sequence: CSARDIEREGPYEQYF. The CDR3 DNA is TGCAGTGCTAGAGATATTGAGCGGGAGGGTCCCTACGAGCAGTACTTC.

This clonotype was seen a few times. The chain carries TRBV5-1 and TRBJ1-1; 11 bases map to TRBD1. The germline gives CDR1 SGHRS, CDR2 YFSETQ. The CDR3 loop spans 15 amino acids. J gave up 4 bases and V 0 bases, and 2 bases lay outside the gene matches. The CDR3 here is CASSLDGTGGTEAFF. CDR3 bases: TGCGCCAGCAGCTTGGATGGGACAGGGGGCACTGAAGCTTTCTTT.

The rearrangement uses TRBV6-5 and TRBJ2-7, with TRBD1 identical over 9 bases. CDR3 length: 15 amino acids. Trimming cost V 2 bases and J 2 bases; bases outside gene matches: 4. Germline CDR1 and CDR2: MNHEY and SVGAGI. The CDR3 here is CASSYGTGLTYEQYF. CDR3 DNA: TGTGCCAGCAGTTACGGGACAGGGCTTACCTACGAGCAGTACTTC.

The chain recombines TRBV4-1 with TRBJ2-5, with D uncertain. V was cut by 1 base and J by 4 bases, with 19 bases left in between. CDR1 and CDR2 (germline): MGHRA, YSYEKL. The CDR3 totals 17 residues. As DNA, the CDR3 is TGCGCCAGCAGCCAAGTAATTGGGTTTTCGGTGTCAGAGACCCAGTACTTC. Protein sequence: CASSQVIGFSVSETQYF.

This rearrangement joins TRBV7-2 to TRBJ2-5, with 12 bases aligning to TRBD2. The V segment lost 1 base and the J segment 5 bases; nucleotides outside the gene matches: 5. This CDR3 contains 16 residues. Germline V gives CDR1 SGHTA, CDR2 FQGNSA. Here the CDR3 DNA reads TGTGCCAGCAGCTTAGTCCTAGCGGGAGGGAGGGAGACCCAGTACTTC. It is translated as CASSLVLAGGRETQYF.

This clonotype was recorded a few times. V usage is TRBV7-2 and J usage is TRBJ1-1; 8 bases map to TRBD1. This CDR3 comprises 14 residues. V lost 5 bases and J lost 3; bases outside the gene matches: 5. Per the germline V gene, CDR1 is SGHTA and CDR2 is FQGNSA. The DNA for the CDR3 is TGTGCCAGCAGCCACACAGGGGGTTACACTGAAGCTTTCTTT. Translated, it gives CASSHTGGYTEAFF.

The chain is built from TRBV7-3 and TRBJ2-1; D is perhaps TRBD1 (6 bases). This CDR3 region has 11 residues. V shed 5 bases and J shed 15 bases, with 14 bases lying between them. Germline CDR1 reads SGHTA; CDR2 reads FQGTGA. CDR3 sequence (DNA): TGTGCCAGCAGCCCCGGGACATTGCCGTTCTTC. This gives the protein CASSPGTLPFF.

With regard to this clonotype: Mismatch with germline at one junction end may stem from a read error. This sequence joins TRBV12-3 or TRBV12-4 and TRBJ2-4, with D possibly TRBD1 on 5 matching bases. The CDR3 has 15 residues. Here the CDR3 reads CAGSFLYRPKNIQYF. The CDR3 nucleotides are TGTGCCGGCAGTTTTCTCTACAGGCCCAAAAACATTCAGTACTTC.

The chain has TRBV20-1 and TRBJ2-7; 7 bases match TRBD2. J gave up 6 bases and V 0 bases, and 11 bases lay outside the gene matches. The CDR3 extends over 15 amino acids. CDR1 and CDR2 (germline): DFQATT, SNEGSKA (reference sequence). The DNA of the CDR3 is TGCAGTGCTAGAGATCCGACTAGCTGGGGGTTCGAGCAGTACTTC. Amino acids: CSARDPTSWGFEQYF.

This rearrangement joins TRBV28 to TRBJ2-5; TRBD2 is a possible D gene (5 bases). The J call may be faulty, since TRBJ2-7 better matches the DNA end. Germline lookup yields CDR1 MDHEN and CDR2 SYDVKM. There are 13 residues in the CDR3. CDR3 DNA: TGTGCCAGCAGTTTAAGTTACCGGGGCGAGCAGTACTTC. This gives the protein CASSLSYRGEQYF.

The chain has TRBV6-6 and TRBJ1-5, with 7 bases identical to TRBD1. Germline values: CDR1 MNHNY, CDR2 SVGAGI (reference sequence). This CDR3 contains 17 residues. The ends lost 2 bases at V and 2 bases at J; junction bases unmatched: 9. The CDR3 bases are TGTGCCAGCAGTTACGGGTGGGGACAGAATGGCAATCAGCCCCAGCATTTT. It specifies CASSYGWGQNGNQPQHF.

On this clonotype itself: A junction end diverges from the germline sequence, so it may reflect a read error. The chain employs TRBV4-1 and TRBJ2-1; 9 positions match TRBD2. Germline assignment: CDR1 MGHRA and CDR2 YSYEKL. The CDR3 length is 16 residues. The CDR3 DNA reads as TGCGCCAGCAGTCAAGGCGGGACTAGCAGGAGCGATGAGCAGTTCTTC. Translation gives CASSQGGTSRSDEQFF.

In its sample, this clonotype was seen a few times. V usage is TRBV5-1 and J usage is TRBJ2-3, with 10 positions matching TRBD1. Germline CDR1 SGHRS, CDR2 YFSETQ. The junction had 3 bases not matched to a gene; V was cut back by 3 bases and J by 5 bases. The CDR3 has 14 residues. CDR3 nucleotide sequence: TGCGCCAGCAGCTCAGGACAGGGGGTAGATACGCAGTATTTT. Encoded protein: CASSSGQGVDTQYF.

This clonotype occurred a few times. V and J are TRBV20-1 and TRBJ2-7; a possible D gene is TRBD1 (6 bases). In germline, CDR1 is DFQATT, CDR2 SNEGSKA (reference sequence). The CDR3 has 13 residues. The V end was cut by 5 bases, the J end by 3 bases, with 14 bases between. The CDR3 loop is CSAPTRDNYEQYF. The CDR3 coding sequence is TGCAGTGCTCCAACCCGGGACAACTACGAGCAGTACTTC.

This clonotype was detected once. The V and J genes are TRBV6-5 and TRBJ2-5; no definite D call. V was shortened by 5 bases and J by 4 bases, with 11 bases between the two germline ends. The CDR3 spans 13 residues. Germline V CDR1 and CDR2: MNHEY, SVGAGI. CDR3 sequence (DNA): TGTGCCAGCAGTGTACTATTCGGAGAGACCCAGTACTTC. The encoded protein is CASSVLFGETQYF.

As DNA, the CDR3 is TGCGCCAGCAGCTTGGACAGTCTTAACTACGAGCAGTACTTC. As protein: CASSLDSLNYEQYF. This chain links TRBV5-1 with TRBJ2-7, with D uncertain. This CDR3 contains 14 residues. Trimming shortened V by 0 bases and J by 3 bases, and 10 bases separated the two germline ends. The germline CDR1 and CDR2 sequences are SGHRS and YFSETQ.

The rearrangement uses TRBV20-1 and TRBJ2-1, with D perhaps matching TRBD1 (6 bases). CDR1 DFQATT and CDR2 SNEGSKA come from the germline V gene (reference sequence). The CDR3 totals 15 residues. Trimming shortened V by 0 bases and J by 7 bases, and 16 bases separated the two germline ends. The CDR3 DNA reads TGCAGTGCTAGAGATTCCAGGACAGCTATGAATGAGCAGTTCTTC. As protein: CSARDSRTAMNEQFF.

The chain couples TRBV5-1 to TRBJ2-5, with a possible D match to TRBD2 (5 bases). Germline V gene data show CDR1 as SGHRS and CDR2 as YFSETQ. Trimming cost V 1 base and J 5 bases, with 9 bases left between them. There are 13 residues in the CDR3. In nucleotides, the CDR3 is TGCGCCAGCAGCTTGATGAGGGCGGAGACCCAGTACTTC. Residues: CASSLMRAETQYF. Supplemented by reference TRBV5-1 and TRBJ2-5, the full variable domain reads KAGVTQTPRYLIKTRGQQVTLSCSPISGHRSVSWYQQTPGQGLQFLFEYFSETQRNKGNFPGRFSGRQFSNSRSEMNVSTLELGDSALYLCASSLMRAETQYFGPGTRLLVL.

The chain employs TRBV5-1 and TRBJ2-7; TRBD1 matches 8 bases. V was clipped by 0 bases and J by 0 bases; unmatched bases: 5. The length of the CDR3 is 16 residues. Germline V gene data show CDR1 as SGHRS and CDR2 as YFSETQ. As DNA, the CDR3 is TGCGCCAGCAGCTTGGCCCGGGGACAGGACTCCTACGAGCAGTACTTC. This codes for CASSLARGQDSYEQYF.

V and J are TRBV7-2 and TRBJ2-1, with TRBD2 as a possible D gene (6 bases). The V and J ends lost 1 base and 6 bases respectively, with 10 bases between them. This CDR3 spans 14 amino acids. CDR1 is SGHTA, CDR2 FQGNSA, per germline. CDR3 amino acids: CASSLEPTSNEQFF. The CDR3, as DNA: TGTGCCAGCAGCTTAGAGCCGACTAGCAATGAGCAGTTCTTC.

This clonotype has just a few counts. The CDR3 loop reads CASSHGTGGLNEQFF. CDR3 coding DNA: TGTGCCAGCAGCCATGGGACAGGGGGACTCAATGAGCAGTTCTTC. V and J are TRBV7-3 and TRBJ2-1, with TRBD1 matching 11 bases. The CDR3 covers 15 residues. Looked up from germline, CDR1 is SGHTA and CDR2 is FQGTGA. The V gene end was trimmed by 5 bases and the J gene end by 6 bases; junction bases not matched to a gene: 6.

Worth noting for this clonotype: Sequence at one end of the junction differs from germline and may be a read error. This chain uses TRBV5-1 with TRBJ2-1, with D perhaps matching TRBD1 (6 bases). CDR1 is SGHRS and CDR2 is YFSETQ in the germline V gene. The CDR3 has 15 amino acids. CDR3 region: CASSALPTGNNERFF. For the CDR3, the DNA is TGCGCCAGCAGCGCCTTACCGACAGGAAACAATGAGCGGTTCTTC. The complete variable domain, with remaining parts taken from reference TRBV5-1 and TRBJ2-1, reads KAGVTQTPRYLIKTRGQQVTLSCSPISGHRSVSWYQQTPGQGLQFLFEYFSETQRNKGNFPGRFSGRQFSNSRSEMNVSTLELGDSALYLCASSALPTGNNERFFGPGTRLTVL.

This clonotype has more than one count but fewer than ten. The chain employs TRBV7-9 and TRBJ1-2; D is uncertain. Germline CDR1 SEHNR, CDR2 FQNEAQ (reference sequence). The CDR3 spans 15 residues. V was clipped by 1 base and J by 4 bases, with 13 bases between them. The CDR3 reads CASSLDSRTSYGYTF. DNA of the CDR3: TGTGCCAGCAGCTTAGACAGTCGGACCAGCTATGGCTACACCTTC.

The rearrangement joins TRBV4-1 to TRBJ2-5; TRBD2 is a possible D gene (6 bases). The J call may be incorrect, as the DNA end agrees better with TRBJ2-7. CDR3 length equals 15 residues. Germline CDR1 is MGHRA and CDR2 is YSYEKL. CDR3 residues: CASSQALAGGPEQYF. CDR3 bases: TGCGCCAGCAGCCAGGCTCTGGCCGGGGGACCCGAGCAGTACTTC.